This entry lists 9 T cell receptor beta chains sequenced from one sample in a study of blood T cell repertoires in COVID-19. Repertoires were generated with immunoSEQ multiplex PCR, while TCRdb's copy carries only in-frame clones and drops some. The sample contains more than 40,000 clones, about 90% of which appear only once. The source material was peripheral blood. Receptors were obtained from a human donor in a cohort sampled during active COVID-19.

The chain combines TRBV11-2 with TRBJ2-7, with D tentatively TRBD1 (6 bases). The CDR3 covers 14 residues. The germline CDR1 and CDR2 sequences are SGHAT and FQNNGV. V was shortened by 2 bases and J by 3 bases, with 11 bases between the two germline ends. CDR3 region: CASSLNRVGYEQYF. DNA for the CDR3: TGTGCCAGCAGCTTAAACAGGGTTGGCTACGAGCAGTACTTC.

The count of this clone is one. The chain has TRBV9 and TRBJ2-1; 8 positions agree with TRBD2. Losses at the gene ends were 0 bases for V and 0 bases for J; bases not matched to a gene: 11. The CDR3 is 19 amino acids. Per germline, CDR1 SGDLS and CDR2 YYNGEE. The CDR3 DNA is TGTGCCAGCAGCGTAGGTCGAGCGGGGGCCCAAAGCTCCTACAATGAGCAGTTCTTC. It is translated as CASSVGRAGAQSSYNEQFF.

The rearrangement joins TRBV12-3 or TRBV12-4 to TRBJ1-3; D might be TRBD1 (5 bases). V was cut by 6 bases and J by 6 bases, with 9 bases left in between. This CDR3 is 12 amino acids long. DNA of the CDR3: TGTGCCAGCAGCGGGGGGGAAAACACCATATATTTT. Amino acid sequence: CASSGGENTIYF.

This clone was picked up one time. The chain employs TRBV2 and TRBJ1-2, with a tentative D call TRBD1 (6 bases). The CDR3 is made up of 14 amino acids. The germline CDR1 and CDR2 sequences are SNHLY and FYNNEI. The germline V and J ends were trimmed by 3 bases and 4 bases, with 12 bases remaining between them. In DNA, the CDR3 is TGTGCCAGCAGTGAGGACAGTGTGATCTATGGCTACACCTTC. Protein: CASSEDSVIYGYTF.

This chain links TRBV6-5 with TRBJ1-6; tentative D call: TRBD1 (5 bases). Germline CDR1 is MNHEY and CDR2 is SVGAGI. CDR3 length: 13 residues. Trimming took off 7 bases at V and 10 bases at J, with 14 bases between the two ends. The DNA for the CDR3 is TGTGCCAGCAATTTTAGACAGTCCTCACCCCTCCACTTT. Translated, it gives CASNFRQSSPLHF.

The CDR3 region is CASSHFTTRGEQFF. The CDR3 bases are TGTGCCAGCAGCCACTTTACGACACGGGGTGAGCAGTTCTTC. The chain carries TRBV3-1 (or the pseudogene TRBV3-2) and TRBJ2-1, with D perhaps TRBD2 (5 bases). CDR1 and CDR2 (germline): LGHDT, YNNKEL (reference sequence). Trimming removed 3 bases from V and 9 bases from J, with 15 bases in between. The CDR3 has 14 residues.

The chain carries TRBV6-1 and TRBJ1-5; D is perhaps TRBD1 (6 bases). The CDR3 is made up of 18 amino acids. V was pared by 4 bases and J by 2 bases, with 21 bases between. Germline V gives CDR1 MNHNS, CDR2 SASEGT. The CDR3 nucleotides read TGTGCCAGCAGTGGAATACAGGGCGGCGGGCAGGGCAATCAGCCCCAGCATTTT. It codes for CASSGIQGGGQGNQPQHF.

This clone has only one observation. The rearrangement uses TRBV2 and TRBJ2-7; tentative D call: TRBD2 (5 bases). The CDR3 runs 12 residues. V lost 11 bases and J 3 bases, leaving 14 bases between the germline ends. The germline V gene has CDR1 SNHLY and CDR2 FYNNEI. CDR3 DNA sequence: TGTGCCGCAGCGGCGGATCACTACGAGCAGTACTTC. Translation gives CAAAADHYEQYF.

The chain is built from TRBV5-6 and TRBJ2-7, with 8 nucleotides matching TRBD1. CDR3 length: 15 residues. Germline loops: CDR1 SGHDT, CDR2 YYEEEE. With V trimmed by 4 bases and J by 2 bases, 8 bases remained unmatched. Here the CDR3 reads CASSRGQGRAYEQYF. The CDR3 DNA reads TGTGCCAGCAGCCGTGGACAGGGTAGGGCCTACGAGCAGTACTTC.